This TCR beta chain was recorded in a study of blood T cell repertoires in COVID-19. Study-wide context: The United States, Italy and Spain were the sources of the acute and convalescent COVID-19 samples.

Germline V gene data show CDR1 as LNHDA and CDR2 as SQIVND (reference sequence). This CDR3 has 12 residues. Between the trimmed V and J ends, which lost 8 bases and 2 bases, there was a span of 9 bases. Participants were aged roughly 18 to 100 years from around 25 US areas. Clinical history reported by participants formed the basis on which cohorts were assigned. TCRdb's table, derived via immunoSEQ multiplex PCR, lists solely in-frame clones and lacks some. The data show roughly 230,000 clones, 82% seen once. The receptor's source is a woman aged 60-75 years who had recovered from COVID-19. This chain uses TRBV19 with TRBJ2-5; D gene uncertain. Sequences were obtained from PBMCs or T cells enriched from blood (not recorded which). In nucleotides, the CDR3 is TGTGCCAGTGGGCTTCCTCAAGAGACCCAGTACTTC. Its protein product is CASGLPQETQYF.